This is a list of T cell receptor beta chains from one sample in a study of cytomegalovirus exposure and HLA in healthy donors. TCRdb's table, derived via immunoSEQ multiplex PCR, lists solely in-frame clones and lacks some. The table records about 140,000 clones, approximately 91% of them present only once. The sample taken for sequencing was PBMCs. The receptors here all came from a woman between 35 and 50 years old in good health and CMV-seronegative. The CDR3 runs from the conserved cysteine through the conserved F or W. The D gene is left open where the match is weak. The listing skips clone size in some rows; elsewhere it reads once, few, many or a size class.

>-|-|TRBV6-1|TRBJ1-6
TGTGCCAGCAGTGAAGTCGGCTCCTATAATTCACCCCTCCACTTT
CASSEVGSYNSPLHF
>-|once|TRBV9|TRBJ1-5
TGTGCCAGCAGCGTAGGGGCAGGCTGGAATCAGCCCCAGCATTTT
CASSVGAGWNQPQHF
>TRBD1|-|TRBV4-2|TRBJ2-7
TGTGCCAGCAGCCACCCAGGGGGCGGTATATACGAGCAGTACTTC
CASSHPGGGIYEQYF
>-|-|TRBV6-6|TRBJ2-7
TGTGCCAGCAGCCCTCAGGGCTACGAGCAGTACTTC
CASSPQGYEQYF
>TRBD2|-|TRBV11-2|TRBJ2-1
TGTGCCAGCAGCTTAGCGGCCAGCGGGAGTCCCTACAATGAGCAGTTCTTC
CASSLAASGSPYNEQFF
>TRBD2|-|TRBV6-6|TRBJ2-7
TGTGCCAGCAGTTACCCCGGGGGGTACTCCTACGAGCAGTACTTC
CASSYPGGYSYEQYF
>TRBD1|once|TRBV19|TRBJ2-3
TGTGCCAGTAGTATTCGGGACAGCGTTGGTCGTACCGATACGCAGTATTTT
CASSIRDSVGRTDTQYF
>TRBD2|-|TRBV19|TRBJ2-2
TGTGCCAGTAGTACTAGCGGGAGGTACACCGGGGAGCTGTTTTTT
CASSTSGRYTGELFF
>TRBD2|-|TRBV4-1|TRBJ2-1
TGCGCCAGCAGCCAAACAGCGGGAGTGGATAATGAGCAGTTCTTC
CASSQTAGVDNEQFF
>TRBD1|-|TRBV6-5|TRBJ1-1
TGTGCCAGCAGTTCCATAGTAGGGACAGGTTTGACTGAAGCTTTCTTT
CASSSIVGTGLTEAFF